Below are 16 T cell receptor beta chains sequenced from a single sample in a study of long-term antiretroviral therapy in people with HIV. Version v3.0 of the immunoSEQ assay was performed at survey level. Measured with immunoSEQ multiplex PCR; TCRdb has only the in-frame clones, and not every one. Here the sample spans about 28,000 clones, roughly 87% being singletons. The source was unsorted PBMCs, collected 2 years after starting antiretroviral therapy. These receptors all come from a man between 50 and 59 years old with HIV.

The chain couples TRBV11-2 to TRBJ2-1, with 8 bases identical to TRBD2. The CDR3 is made up of 18 amino acids. Looked up from germline, CDR1 is SGHAT and CDR2 is FQNNGV. With 3 bases clipped from V and 0 bases from J, the junction kept 10 bases outside the gene matches. CDR3 in amino acids: CASSLAPPTSGSYNEQFF. The CDR3 DNA reads TGTGCCAGCAGCTTGGCGCCCCCTACTAGCGGCTCCTACAATGAGCAGTTCTTC. The variable domain in full, completed from reference TRBV11-2 and TRBJ2-1, reads EAGVAQSPRYKIIEKRQSVAFWCNPISGHATLYWYQQILGQGPKLLIQFQNNGVVDDSQLPKDRFSAERLKGVDSTLKIQPAKLEDSAVYLCASSLAPPTSGSYNEQFFGPGTRLTVL.

The gene calls are TRBV28 and TRBJ1-1, with a possible D match to TRBD1 (5 bases). CDR1 is MDHEN and CDR2 is SYDVKM in the germline V gene. The CDR3 consists of 16 residues. The V end lost 5 bases, the J end lost 3 bases, and 19 bases lay between the germline ends. In DNA, the CDR3 is TGTGCCAGCAGTCTATTTTTGCGGGGGGATGACACTGAAGCTTTCTTT. Translation gives CASSLFLRGDDTEAFF. The full variable domain, completed using reference TRBV28 and TRBJ1-1, is DVKVTQSSRYLVKRTGEKVFLECVQDMDHENMFWYRQDPGLGLRLIYFSYDVKMKEKGDIPEGYSVSREKKERFSLILESASTNQTSMYLCASSLFLRGDDTEAFFGQGTRLTVV.

The rearrangement uses TRBV7-9 and TRBJ1-4; TRBD1 matches at 10 bases. The length of the CDR3 is 16 residues. Germline V gives CDR1 SEHNR, CDR2 FQNEAQ (reference sequence). Trimming cost V 5 bases and J 7 bases; bases outside gene matches: 10. CDR3 residues: CASSPDRGRVSEKLFF. Here the CDR3 DNA reads TGTGCCAGCAGCCCGGACAGGGGGAGAGTGAGTGAAAAACTGTTTTTT.

The rearrangement uses TRBV7-2 and TRBJ1-6; no clear D gene. There are 17 residues in the CDR3. Trimming pared 4 bases from V and 6 bases from J, leaving 19 bases between. Germline CDR1 reads SGHTA; CDR2 reads FQGNSA. The chain's CDR3 is CASSSKPVGDLNSPLHF. DNA of the CDR3: TGTGCCAGCAGCTCCAAGCCGGTGGGAGACCTTAATTCACCCCTCCACTTT. The full variable domain, with the rest looked up from reference TRBV7-2 and TRBJ1-6, is GAGVSQSPSNKVTEKGKDVELRCDPISGHTALYWYRQSLGQGLEFLIYFQGNSAPDKSGLPSDRFSAERTGGSVSTLTIQRTQQEDSAVYLCASSSKPVGDLNSPLHFGNGTRLTVT.

A note on this clone: Different DNA sequences within this sample yield the same CDR3. V and J are TRBV7-9 and TRBJ1-2; 9 positions agree with TRBD1. With 3 bases clipped from V and 8 bases from J, the junction kept 4 bases outside the gene matches. The CDR3 runs to 13 residues. Germline V gene data show CDR1 as SEHNR and CDR2 as FQNEAQ (reference sequence). CDR3 sequence: CASSFGTGNGYTF. The CDR3 region has the DNA TGTGCCAGCAGCTTTGGGACAGGGAACGGCTACACCTTC.

This clone was seen a few times. The chain couples TRBV4-1 to TRBJ1-2; TRBD1 agrees at 9 bases. Germline CDR1 reads MGHRA; CDR2 reads YSYEKL. This CDR3 region has 13 residues. J gave up 13 bases and V 0 bases, and 6 bases lay outside the gene matches. The chain's CDR3 is CASSQEDRGSFTF. The CDR3 region has the DNA TGCGCCAGCAGCCAAGAGGACAGGGGATCATTCACCTTC.

The V call is TRBV6-5, the J call TRBJ1-1; D not certain. With 4 bases removed from V and 1 base from J, the gap between germline ends came to 10 bases. CDR1 and CDR2 (germline): MNHEY, SVGAGI. This CDR3 spans 14 amino acids. CDR3 DNA sequence: TGTGCCAGCAGTTCCAGAAGCCCGAACACTGAAGCTTTCTTT. Protein: CASSSRSPNTEAFF.

This chain uses TRBV4-1 with TRBJ1-1, with a weak D call TRBD1 (5 bases). Germline-derived CDR1 and CDR2 are MGHRA and YSYEKL. V lost 5 bases to trimming and J lost 11 bases, with 21 bases between them. The CDR3 has 14 residues. DNA for the CDR3: TGCGCCAGCAGCGTAAGGGTTCAGGGAATGGGGGCTTTCTTT. Protein sequence: CASSVRVQGMGAFF.

The genes are TRBV11-3 and TRBJ2-3; TRBD1 matches 9 bases. Looked up from germline, CDR1 is SGHNT and CDR2 is YENEEA. The junction had 5 bases not matched to a gene; V was cut back by 5 bases and J by 5 bases. The CDR3 extends over 14 amino acids. CDR3 residues: CASSLRTGEDTQYF. CDR3 DNA sequence: TGTGCCAGCAGCCTTCGGACAGGGGAAGATACGCAGTATTTT.

The rearrangement uses TRBV6-6 and TRBJ1-4; D ambiguous. Trimming pared 6 bases from V and 0 bases from J, leaving 11 bases between. CDR1 MNHNY and CDR2 SVGAGI come from the germline V gene (reference sequence). The CDR3 loop spans 15 amino acids. CDR3 region: CASSTRDATNEKLFF. The CDR3 DNA reads as TGTGCCAGCAGCACACGAGATGCAACTAATGAAAAACTGTTTTTT.

This chain uses TRBV4-2 with TRBJ1-2; the match to TRBD1 covers 8 bases. This CDR3 is built from 15 residues. The trim removed 4 bases at V and 7 bases at J, leaving 11 bases unmatched. Looked up from germline, CDR1 is LGHNA and CDR2 is YNFKEQ. CDR3 region: CASSPDRAGARGYTF. The CDR3, as DNA: TGTGCCAGCAGCCCGGACAGGGCGGGGGCCCGTGGCTACACCTTC.

This rearrangement joins TRBV10-3 to TRBJ2-1, with 7 nucleotides matching TRBD2. The CDR3 has 16 amino acids. Germline CDR1 is ENHRY and CDR2 is SYGVKD. Losses at the gene ends were 3 bases for V and 8 bases for J; bases not matched to a gene: 13. The chain's CDR3 is CAISDPSGTPWDEQFF. CDR3 nucleotide sequence: TGTGCCATCAGTGATCCGAGCGGGACCCCCTGGGATGAGCAGTTCTTC.

The V and J genes are TRBV11-1 and TRBJ2-1, with D possibly being TRBD2 (6 bases). CDR1 and CDR2 (germline): SGHAT, FQDESV (reference sequence). The CDR3 is 16 residues long. V lost 8 bases and J 4 bases, leaving 21 bases between the germline ends. The CDR3 nucleotides are TGTGCCAGCGGGAGGTGGAGTTTCCAAAGGTACAATGAGCAGTTCTTC. Protein: CASGRWSFQRYNEQFF.

The V gene is TRBV7-8, the J gene TRBJ2-3, with D possibly TRBD1 on 6 matching bases. Looked up from germline, CDR1 is SGHVS and CDR2 is FQNEAQ. The CDR3 has 17 amino acids. V gave up 5 bases and J gave up 2 bases, with 20 bases separating them. CDR3 amino acids: CASSRATGQAYTDTQYF. In DNA form, the CDR3 reads TGTGCCAGCAGCCGGGCGACAGGCCAGGCCTACACAGATACGCAGTATTTT.

The chain is built from TRBV7-2 and TRBJ1-3; no clear D gene. Germline CDR1 is SGHTA and CDR2 is FQGNSA. The CDR3 loop spans 15 amino acids. The V end was cut by 2 bases, the J end by 4 bases, with 12 bases between. The CDR3 sequence is CASSLKVGFGNTIYF. DNA of the CDR3: TGTGCCAGCAGCTTAAAGGTCGGGTTCGGAAACACCATATATTTT.

This clone was recorded only once. The rearrangement joins TRBV4-1 to TRBJ2-1; D uncertain. There are 14 residues in the CDR3. Deletions cut 4 bases from V and 0 bases from J, with 7 bases between. Per germline, CDR1 MGHRA and CDR2 YSYEKL. CDR3 coding DNA: TGCGCCAGCAGCCCGCCGAGCTCCTACAATGAGCAGTTCTTC. As protein: CASSPPSSYNEQFF.